The next 14 T cell receptor beta chains were all read from a single sample in a study of blood T cells in healthy people across ages. Then a second PCR, running roughly 7 to 11 cycles, was carried out with a sample-barcoded 5' primer and a J-beta primer mix. Each CDR3 protein gets one entry after TCRdb re-called the 5' RACE reads with MiXCR. The sample lists 800,000 to 900,000 distinct CDR3 sequences, approximately 67% occurring once. The sample was blood. The receptors were gathered from a man aged 25 to 40 in good health.

The V call is TRBV7-9, the J call TRBJ2-1; no reliable D call. Germline assignment: CDR1 SEHNR and CDR2 FQNEAQ (reference sequence). The CDR3 loop spans 16 amino acids. Trimming removed 5 bases at V and 5 bases at J, with 19 bases between. The CDR3 protein is CASSQATEHFNNEQFF. The CDR3 DNA follows: TGTGCCAGCAGCCAGGCGACCGAGCACTTTAACAATGAGCAGTTCTTC.

Of note for this clonotype: Its ends do not fully match the called genes, so a read error is possible. The chain carries TRBV4-3 and TRBJ2-3; D is perhaps TRBD2 (5 bases). Germline lookup yields CDR1 LGHNA and CDR2 YSLEER. This CDR3 is built from 13 residues. The CDR3 region has the DNA TGTGCCAGCAGTAGGGAGCTCACAGATACGCAGTATTTT. Translated: CASSRELTDTQYF.

The chain carries TRBV12-3 or TRBV12-4 and TRBJ1-2; D is uncertain. The CDR3 runs 13 residues. Deletions cut 6 bases from V and 4 bases from J, with 12 bases between. CDR3 protein: CASSVQARYGYTF. The CDR3 DNA reads as TGTGCCAGCAGCGTCCAGGCTCGCTATGGCTACACCTTC.

The chain carries TRBV5-4 and TRBJ2-5; D call uncertain. V gave up 4 bases and J gave up 0 bases, with 10 bases separating them. The CDR3 consists of 14 residues. Germline V lookup: CDR1 SGHNT, CDR2 YYREEE (reference sequence). In DNA, the CDR3 is TGTGCCAGCAGCGTGGGGTGGGACCAAGAGACCCAGTACTTC. Its protein is CASSVGWDQETQYF.

V gene TRBV4-3 combines with J gene TRBJ2-4; D perhaps matches TRBD2 (5 bases). The J call is doubtful: the DNA matches TRBJ2-7 better. Germline V CDR1 and CDR2: LGHNA, YSLEER. CDR3 length equals 14 residues. The CDR3 here is CASSQEIRGGEQYF. CDR3 DNA: TGCGCCAGCAGCCAAGAAATTCGAGGAGGCGAGCAGTACTTC.

This clonotype was seen more than once but under ten times. The V gene is TRBV4-3, the J gene TRBJ2-1, with D perhaps assigned TRBD1 or TRBD2 (7 bases each). Germline CDR1 LGHNA, CDR2 YSLEER. The CDR3 contains 15 residues. Trimming removed 4 bases at V and 5 bases at J, with 15 bases between. This chain's CDR3 is CASSPPGGANNEQFF. The CDR3 nucleotides are TGCGCCAGCAGCCCCCCAGGGGGGGCAAACAATGAGCAGTTCTTC.

This rearrangement joins TRBV12-3 or TRBV12-4 to TRBJ1-2, with D hard to call. V lost 2 bases to trimming and J lost 8 bases, with 21 bases between them. The CDR3 length is 16 residues. The DNA for the CDR3 is TGTGCCAGCAGTTTAACCTTGGTGGAACCCCACGTCGGCTACACCTTC. It is translated as CASSLTLVEPHVGYTF.

This clonotype was counted only a few times. The rearrangement links TRBV5-6 to TRBJ2-3, with 10 bases identical to TRBD2. The ends lost 1 base at V and 3 bases at J; junction bases unmatched: 5. CDR1 and CDR2 (germline): SGHDT, YYEEEE. CDR3 length: 16 residues. CDR3: CASSLKLAGYTDTQYF. The CDR3 region has the DNA TGTGCCAGCAGCTTGAAACTAGCGGGGTATACAGATACGCAGTATTTT. The whole variable domain, remainder taken from reference TRBV5-6 and TRBJ2-3, is DAGVTQSPTHLIKTRGQQVTLRCSPKSGHDTVSWYQQALGQGPQFIFQYYEEEERQRGNFPDRFSGHQFPNYSSELNVNALLLGDSALYLCASSLKLAGYTDTQYFGPGTRLTVL.

The V and J genes are TRBV7-3 and TRBJ2-1; unclear D gene. Trimming took off 0 bases at V and 0 bases at J, with 12 bases between the two ends. Germline CDR1 SGHTA, CDR2 FQGTGA. This CDR3 is 17 amino acids long. The CDR3 here is CASSLTPGSYSYNEQFF. The CDR3 DNA is TGTGCCAGCAGCTTAACCCCCGGCAGCTACTCCTACAATGAGCAGTTCTTC.

This chain uses TRBV4-2 with TRBJ2-4; D is ambiguous. Near its end, the DNA agrees better with TRBJ2-7, so the J call may be wrong. In germline, CDR1 is LGHNA, CDR2 YNFKEQ. The CDR3 runs to 14 residues. The CDR3 loop reads CASSQEKGGYEQYF. In DNA form, the CDR3 reads TGTGCCAGCAGCCAAGAAAAGGGCGGCTACGAGCAGTACTTC.

J is TRBJ2-3 and V is TRBV6-4, with D perhaps being TRBD1 or TRBD2 (5 bases each). The V end was cut by 8 bases, the J end by 3 bases, with 15 bases between. CDR1 is MRHNA and CDR2 is SNTAGT in the germline V gene. The CDR3 totals 14 residues. CDR3 loop: CASREYEGTDTQYF. The CDR3 coding sequence is TGTGCCAGCCGAGAATACGAGGGGACAGATACGCAGTATTTT.

The chain employs TRBV2 and TRBJ1-2; TRBD1 aligns across 10 bases. The CDR3 length is 16 residues. V lost 3 bases to trimming and J lost 3 bases; unmatched junction nucleotides: 7. Germline-derived CDR1 and CDR2 are SNHLY and FYNNEI. CDR3 DNA sequence: TGTGCCAGCAGTGAGGGACAGGGGAAAAAATACTATGGCTACACCTTC. As protein: CASSEGQGKKYYGYTF.

The chain uses TRBV20-1 and TRBJ2-3; D is undetermined. Trimming shortened V by 1 base and J by 4 bases, and 18 bases separated the two germline ends. Germline-derived CDR1 and CDR2 are DFQATT and SNEGSKA (reference sequence). The CDR3 contains 16 residues. DNA of the CDR3: TGCAGTGCTAGAGCATTGGACCGTCCAGGTGCAGATACGCAGTATTTT. Translation gives CSARALDRPGADTQYF.

The gene calls are TRBV25-1 and TRBJ2-7; TRBD1 aligns across 8 bases. The J call is doubtful: the DNA matches TRBJ2-5 better. The CDR3 extends over 15 amino acids. Per the germline V gene, CDR1 is MGHDK and CDR2 is SYGVNS. The CDR3 here is CASSETGDFLETQYF. For the CDR3, the DNA is TGTGCCAGCAGTGAGACAGGGGATTTTTTAGAGACCCAGTACTTC.